The 18 T cell receptor beta chains below come from one sample, sequenced in a study of T cells in Graves' hyperthyroidism and ophthalmopathy. TCR beta CDR3 regions were amplified from RNA. First-round RT-PCR targeting the TCR CDR3 was performed with the HTBI primer set. TCRdb used MiXCR to reprocess the multiplex PCR reads, holding one entry per CDR3 protein. The top ten hold around a quarter of the sample, which has approximately 520,000 distinct CDR3 sequences, more than 20% seen once. What was sequenced was blood. These receptor sequences come from a man aged 18 to 35 with Graves' hyperthyroidism.

This clonotype was detected many times. The rearrangement links TRBV27 to TRBJ1-1; D is unclear. The germline V gene encodes CDR1 MNHEY and CDR2 SMNVEV (reference sequence). This CDR3 contains 13 residues. V gave up 4 bases and J gave up 6 bases, with 12 bases separating them. The CDR3 bases are TGTGCCAGCAGTTCCGGTCTGGGCCCTGAAGCTTTCTTT. Its protein is CASSSGLGPEAFF.

This clonotype was seen many times. This chain joins TRBV12-3 or TRBV12-4 and TRBJ2-5; possibly TRBD1 for D (6 bases). The CDR3 is made up of 14 amino acids. Trimming left V 3 bases short and J 5 bases short, with 13 bases between. The CDR3 bases are TGTGCCAGCAGTTTGGGGCCAGGGGACGAGACCCAGTACTTC. It is translated as CASSLGPGDETQYF.

This clonotype came up a few times. V is TRBV11-1 and J is TRBJ1-1; a possible D gene is TRBD1 (5 bases). V lost 7 bases, J lost 4 bases, and 22 bases lay in between. Per germline, CDR1 SGHAT and CDR2 FQDESV (reference sequence). The CDR3 consists of 16 residues. CDR3 sequence reads: CASTSSRTDGGTEAFF. DNA for the CDR3: TGTGCCAGCACCTCTAGCCGTACGGACGGGGGCACTGAAGCTTTCTTT.

This clonotype was counted at least ten times. The CDR3 bases are TGTGCCACCAGCAGAGATTTTGGCCCAAACTATGGCTACACCTTC. Residues: CATSRDFGPNYGYTF. The rearrangement links TRBV15 to TRBJ1-2; D gene unclear. The CDR3 is made up of 15 amino acids. Trimming removed 0 bases from V and 2 bases from J, with 10 bases in between. Germline V CDR1 and CDR2: LNHNV, YYDKDF (reference sequence).

This clonotype was detected many times. The chain links TRBV12-3 or TRBV12-4 to TRBJ1-2, with a weak D call TRBD1 (5 bases). Trimming took off 3 bases at V and 3 bases at J, with 8 bases between the two ends. The length of the CDR3 is 13 residues. CDR3 DNA sequence: TGTGCCAGCAGTTTCGAGGGGCACTATGGCTACACCTTC. This encodes CASSFEGHYGYTF.

This clonotype has at least ten counts. J is TRBJ1-1 and V is TRBV7-2; D ambiguous. This CDR3 spans 14 amino acids. Trimming cost V 4 bases and J 4 bases, with 13 bases left between them. From germline, CDR1 is SGHTA and CDR2 FQGNSA. For the CDR3, the DNA is TGTGCCAGCAGCTCCGGCCTCATAGCCACTGAAGCTTTCTTT. This translates into CASSSGLIATEAFF.

J is TRBJ1-6 and V is TRBV7-9; D remains ambiguous. Germline V CDR1 and CDR2: SEHNR, FQNEAQ (reference sequence). Trimming removed 1 base from V and 10 bases from J, with 8 bases in between. The CDR3 spans 13 residues. The CDR3 DNA reads TGTGCCAGCAGCTTAGAAATTAACTCACCCCTCCACTTT. It codes for CASSLEINSPLHF.

The table lists this clonotype with many counts. A read error may explain this, as a much larger clone is one base away. The chain carries TRBV28 and TRBJ2-7; the D is unclear. Trimming removed 5 bases from V and 5 bases from J, with 4 bases in between. This CDR3 is 10 amino acids long. CDR1 and CDR2 from the germline V gene are MDHEN and SYDVKM. CDR3 sequence: CASSRDEQYF. In DNA, the CDR3 is TGTGCCAGCAGTAGAGACGAGCAGTACTTC. Complete variable domain (other parts from reference TRBV28 and TRBJ2-7): DVKVTQSSRYLVKRTGEKVFLECVQDMDHENMFWYRQDPGLGLRLIYFSYDVKMKEKGDIPEGYSVSREKKERFSLILESASTNQTSMYLCASSRDEQYFGPGTRLTVT.

At least ten counts were recorded for this clonotype. The rearrangement joins TRBV7-8 to TRBJ1-1, with TRBD1 matching 10 bases. With 5 bases clipped from V and 5 bases from J, the junction kept 8 bases outside the gene matches. The germline gives CDR1 SGHVS, CDR2 FQNEAQ. The CDR3 has 15 residues. CDR3 coding DNA: TGTGCCAGCAGCCCTCGGGACAGGGGTTCTACTGAAGCTTTCTTT. Translation: CASSPRDRGSTEAFF.

The J gene is TRBJ2-4, the V gene TRBV20-1; tentatively, D is TRBD1 (6 bases). V lost 6 bases and J lost 8, with 17 bases in between. The CDR3 is made up of 13 amino acids. Germline CDR1 reads DFQATT; CDR2 reads SNEGSKA (reference sequence). CDR3 loop: CSAEDHRAYIQYF. The CDR3 coding sequence is TGCAGTGCCGAAGACCACAGGGCTTACATTCAGTACTTC.

This clonotype was counted ten times or more. The rearrangement uses TRBV12-3 or TRBV12-4 and TRBJ1-2; D ambiguous. The CDR3 contains 13 residues. The V gene lost 5 bases and the J gene lost 3 bases, with 10 bases spanning the gap. The CDR3 DNA is TGTGCCAGCAGTCCAGACACCTACTATGGCTACACCTTC. Its translation: CASSPDTYYGYTF.

This clonotype was counted at least ten times. The chain is built from TRBV7-2 and TRBJ2-2; D might be TRBD2 (6 bases). CDR3 size: 16 residues. V was shortened by 0 bases and J by 4 bases, with 12 bases between the two germline ends. Looked up from germline, CDR1 is SGHTA and CDR2 is FQGNSA. CDR3 coding DNA: TGTGCCAGCAGCTTAGCGGCCGTGGGAGGCACCGGGGAGCTGTTTTTT. This translates into CASSLAAVGGTGELFF.

This clonotype was seen repeatedly, ten times or more. CDR3 region: CASSVASGTETQYF. CDR3 coding DNA: TGCGCCAGCAGCGTGGCATCTGGCACGGAGACCCAGTACTTC. The V and J genes are TRBV5-1 and TRBJ2-5, with unresolved D. V was pared by 4 bases and J by 5 bases, with 15 bases between. Germline V gives CDR1 SGHRS, CDR2 YFSETQ. The CDR3 runs to 14 residues.

This chain connects TRBV13 to TRBJ2-7, with unresolved D. Germline CDR1 is PRHDT and CDR2 is FYEKMQ (reference sequence). This CDR3 spans 13 amino acids. Trimming removed 2 bases from V and 3 bases from J, with 8 bases in between. CDR3 sequence: CASSLWRSYEQYF. CDR3 in DNA: TGTGCCAGCAGCTTATGGCGGAGCTACGAGCAGTACTTC. The complete variable domain, with remaining parts taken from reference TRBV13 and TRBJ2-7, reads AAGVIQSPRHLIKEKRETATLKCYPIPRHDTVYWYQQGPGQDPQFLISFYEKMQSDKGSIPDRFSAQQFSDYHSELNMSSLELGDSALYFCASSLWRSYEQYFGPGTRLTVT.

The chain has TRBV28 and TRBJ2-3; 8 nucleotides align to TRBD2. CDR3 length: 14 residues. Trimming at V came to 5 bases and at J to 7 bases, leaving 8 bases not matched to a gene. The germline CDR1 and CDR2 sequences are MDHEN and SYDVKM. The CDR3 DNA sequence: TGTGCCAGCAGTCCCACCGGGGGGGGAAATACGCAGTATTTT. Amino acids: CASSPTGGGNTQYF. Using reference TRBV28 and TRBJ2-3 for the parts outside the CDR3, the full variable domain is DVKVTQSSRYLVKRTGEKVFLECVQDMDHENMFWYRQDPGLGLRLIYFSYDVKMKEKGDIPEGYSVSREKKERFSLILESASTNQTSMYLCASSPTGGGNTQYFGPGTRLTVL.

This clonotype was counted a few times. The CDR3: CASSQEGISASPSDQETQYF. In nucleotides, the CDR3 is TGTGCCAGCAGCCAAGAGGGGATATCGGCCTCCCCCTCGGACCAAGAGACCCAGTACTTC. This chain joins TRBV3-1 and TRBJ2-5; D gene uncertain. CDR1 LGHDT and CDR2 YNNKEL come from the germline V gene (reference sequence). Trimming pared 0 bases from V and 0 bases from J, leaving 23 bases between. The CDR3 runs to 20 residues.

Many counts were recorded for this clonotype. The chain couples TRBV6-5 to TRBJ1-3, with 8 bases matching TRBD1. The CDR3 is 17 amino acids. After removal of 4 bases from V and 4 bases from J, the junction contained 12 bases not matched to a gene. Germline-derived CDR1 and CDR2 are MNHEY and SVGAGI. The CDR3 spells CASSWRGQGARGNTIYF. In nucleotides, the CDR3 is TGTGCCAGCAGTTGGAGGGGGCAGGGGGCGAGGGGAAACACCATATATTTT.

This clonotype was observed many times. This sequence joins TRBV27 and TRBJ2-5, with 7 nucleotides matching TRBD2. V shed 9 bases, J shed 2 bases, and the junction held 15 bases outside the gene matches. This CDR3 has 16 amino acids. The V gene's germline CDR1 is MNHEY and CDR2 SMNVEV (reference sequence). As DNA, the CDR3 is TGTGCCAGATGCTCGATCGGACGGGGGGATCAAGAGACCCAGTACTTC. Its protein is CARCSIGRGDQETQYF.